The clone carrying this T cell receptor beta chain was counted at least ten times. Its antigen is not known. Using RNA template, CDR3s of TCR alpha and beta were amplified with iRepertoire arm-PCR. Tissue mRNA or PBMC total RNA, roughly 85-450 ng, went into one-step reverse transcription and amplification. TCRdb re-called the multiplex PCR reads with MiXCR, one entry per CDR3 protein. The repertoire holds roughly 100,000 distinct CDR3 sequences, with 35% to 50% as singletons. This sample is drawn from a study of glioma-infiltrating T cells. General study results and limits: Only very few CDR3 sequences appeared in both tissue and blood. Above-expected tissue-blood divergence occurred in all gliomas, most in low-grade ones.

The specimen was glioma tissue, nonneoplastic brain tissue, or PBMCs (not recorded which). This receptor was taken from a human donor with low-grade glioma or glioblastoma, undergoing nonglioma brain surgery, or in good health (not recorded which).

The CDR3 is CASSPTGSAETQYF. As DNA, the CDR3 is TGTGCCAGCAGCCCAACAGGGAGTGCAGAGACCCAGTACTTC. V gene TRBV7-7 combines with J gene TRBJ2-5; possibly TRBD1 for D (6 bases). CDR3 length: 14 amino acids. The germline V gene has CDR1 SSHAT and CDR2 FNYEAQ (reference sequence). Trimming took 5 bases from V and 4 from J, leaving 14 bases between them.